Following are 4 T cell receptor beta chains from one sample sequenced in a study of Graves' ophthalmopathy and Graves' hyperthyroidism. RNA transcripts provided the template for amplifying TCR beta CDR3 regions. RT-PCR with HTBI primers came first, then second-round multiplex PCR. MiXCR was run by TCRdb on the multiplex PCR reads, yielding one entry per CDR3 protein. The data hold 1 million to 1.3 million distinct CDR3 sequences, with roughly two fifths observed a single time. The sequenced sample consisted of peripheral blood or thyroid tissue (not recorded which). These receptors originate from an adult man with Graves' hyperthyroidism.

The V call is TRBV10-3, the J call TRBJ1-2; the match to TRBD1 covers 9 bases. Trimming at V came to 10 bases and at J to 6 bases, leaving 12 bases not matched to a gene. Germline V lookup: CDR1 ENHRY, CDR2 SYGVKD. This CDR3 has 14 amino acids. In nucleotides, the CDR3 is TGTGCCAGCAGCGCGACGACAGGGGGTAATGGCTACACCTTC. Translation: CASSATTGGNGYTF.

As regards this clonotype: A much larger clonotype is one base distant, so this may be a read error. This chain's CDR3 is CASTPEGTGDYEQYF. CDR3 DNA sequence: TGTGCCAGCACCCCGGAAGGGACAGGGGATTACGAGCAGTACTTC. The chain links TRBV7-9 to TRBJ2-7; 10 bases line up with TRBD1. There are 15 residues in the CDR3. Germline CDR1 reads SEHNR; CDR2 reads FQNEAQ (reference sequence). J was trimmed by 4 bases and V by 7 bases; bases with no gene match: 10.

In nucleotides, the CDR3 is TGTGCCAGCAGATCCAGGATCTACGAGCAGTACTTC. Translation: CASRSRIYEQYF. This chain connects TRBV6-6 to TRBJ2-7; D uncertain. The germline gives CDR1 MNHNY, CDR2 SVGAGI (reference sequence). The ends were cut back, 6 bases at V and 3 bases at J, with 9 bases in the middle. The CDR3 is made up of 12 amino acids.

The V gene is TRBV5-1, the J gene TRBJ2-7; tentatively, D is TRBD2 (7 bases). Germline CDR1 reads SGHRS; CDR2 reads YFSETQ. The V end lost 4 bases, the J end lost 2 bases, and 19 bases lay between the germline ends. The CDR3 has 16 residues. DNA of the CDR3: TGCGCCAGCAGCCCTCGCGACGGGGGGCTTACCTACGAGCAGTACTTC. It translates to CASSPRDGGLTYEQYF.